The T cell receptor (beta chain) under discussion was sequenced for a study of T cell responses to AZD1222 COVID-19 vaccine. Study background: The analysis combined second doses at about 4 or about 12 weeks. Findings of the study overall: At baseline, just a handful of AZD1222 recipients tested seropositive. An increase in Spike-specific TCR breadth and depth was observed after two AZD1222 doses. Of spike-specific TCRs, nearly half reportedly target regions left unmutated in variants.

Generated by immunoSEQ multiplex PCR, the TCRdb table keeps only in-frame clones and is missing some. The table includes 100,000 to 150,000 clones, 80% to 90% detected once. The V gene's germline CDR1 is WSHSY and CDR2 SAAADI. There are 12 residues in the CDR3. V lost 6 bases to trimming and J lost 7 bases, with 13 bases between them. About this clone: What it binds is unknown.

Material: peripheral blood, obtained on day 0 of AZD1222 vaccination. J is TRBJ2-7 and V is TRBV10-2, with a tentative D call TRBD1 (6 bases). The receptor's source is an adult in good health. The CDR3 DNA reads as TGCGCCAGCAGCGGACAGTTCTGGGAGCAGTACTTC. Translated, it gives CASSGQFWEQYF.